One and the same sample provided the 11 T cell receptor beta chains below, sequenced in a study of blood T cell repertoires in COVID-19. Method: immunoSEQ multiplex PCR; TCRdb's copy keeps in-frame clones and lacks some. The repertoire holds about 250,000 clones, with around 91% as singletons. Specimen: PBMCs or T cells enriched from blood (not recorded which). All receptors derive from a woman aged 18-30 years who had recovered from COVID-19.

The chain combines TRBV24-1 with TRBJ1-1, with TRBD1 as a possible D gene (6 bases). The CDR3 has 13 amino acids. The V end was cut by 10 bases, the J end by 1 base, with 12 bases between. Germline CDR1 reads KGHDR; CDR2 reads SFDVKD. The CDR3 DNA reads TGTGCCACGGGTGAACAGGGGAACACTGAAGCTTTCTTT. Amino acids: CATGEQGNTEAFF.

The chain joins TRBV11-2 to TRBJ1-2; 9 bases map to TRBD1. The CDR3 is 13 amino acids. Unmatched junction bases numbered 8, after V lost 5 bases and J lost 10 bases. CDR1 is SGHAT, CDR2 FQNNGV, per germline. The chain's CDR3 is CASSIRDRADYTF. The CDR3 coding sequence is TGTGCCAGCAGCATCCGGGACAGGGCCGACTACACCTTC.

The chain links TRBV7-3 to TRBJ1-1; weak D call: TRBD1 (5 bases). V lost 2 bases and J 1 base, leaving 11 bases between the germline ends. The germline gives CDR1 SGHTA, CDR2 FQGTGA. CDR3 size: 15 residues. This chain's CDR3 is CASSLGGRRNTEAFF. CDR3 nucleotides: TGTGCCAGCAGCTTAGGGGGGAGAAGGAACACTGAAGCTTTCTTT.

The chain couples TRBV29-1 to TRBJ2-2; 12 nucleotides align to TRBD2. Germline V gives CDR1 SQVTM, CDR2 ANQGSEA. This CDR3 has 13 amino acids. Germline trimming cut 6 bases from V and 7 bases from J; bases unmatched to any gene: 3. CDR3 in DNA: TGCAGCGTGAGGACTAGCGGGATCGGGGAGCTGTTTTTT. The encoded protein is CSVRTSGIGELFF.

The chain combines TRBV5-1 with TRBJ2-1; weak D call: TRBD2 (5 bases). Germline V lookup: CDR1 SGHRS, CDR2 YFSETQ. The CDR3 spans 16 residues. Trimming pared 5 bases from V and 8 bases from J, leaving 23 bases between. The CDR3: CASSFGSSLAFDEQFF. Written as DNA, the CDR3 is TGCGCCAGCAGTTTTGGGAGTTCACTGGCGTTTGATGAGCAGTTCTTC.

Here the CDR3 DNA reads TGTGCCAGCAGTCGAGGGACTAGCGGGGGGCTGAACACCGGGGAGCTGTTTTTT. This translates into CASSRGTSGGLNTGELFF. The chain links TRBV3-1 (or the pseudogene TRBV3-2) to TRBJ2-2, with TRBD2 matching over 15 bases. Germline assignment: CDR1 LGHDT and CDR2 YNNKEL (reference sequence). This CDR3 spans 18 amino acids. V was pared by 6 bases and J by 1 base, with 6 bases of the junction left unmatched.

V gene TRBV5-6 combines with J gene TRBJ2-3, with 10 bases identical to TRBD2. The CDR3 is 16 amino acids. The germline V gene has CDR1 SGHDT and CDR2 YYEEEE. V shed 4 bases, J shed 5 bases, and the junction held 10 bases outside the gene matches. CDR3 loop: CASSTPGLASVDTQYF. The DNA for the CDR3 is TGTGCCAGCAGCACACCGGGACTAGCGTCGGTAGATACGCAGTATTTT. The full variable domain, its missing parts supplied by reference TRBV5-6 and TRBJ2-3, is DAGVTQSPTHLIKTRGQQVTLRCSPKSGHDTVSWYQQALGQGPQFIFQYYEEEERQRGNFPDRFSGHQFPNYSSELNVNALLLGDSALYLCASSTPGLASVDTQYFGPGTRLTVL.

This clone was counted only a few times. The CDR3 sequence: CASRRTGVFEQYF. The CDR3 bases are TGTGCCAGCAGAAGGACAGGGGTTTTCGAGCAGTACTTC. The rearrangement links TRBV27 to TRBJ2-7; 9 nucleotides align to TRBD1. With V trimmed by 6 bases and J by 6 bases, 6 bases remained unmatched. The CDR3 spans 13 residues. Germline loops: CDR1 MNHEY, CDR2 SMNVEV (reference sequence).

The chain carries TRBV7-2 and TRBJ1-6; D is possibly TRBD1 (5 bases). Trimming left V 1 base short and J 7 bases short, with 11 bases between. This CDR3 has 15 amino acids. Germline V CDR1 and CDR2: SGHTA, FQGNSA. The DNA for the CDR3 is TGTGCCAGCAGCTTAGGTGCGGCAGGGAATTCACCCCTCCACTTT. Translating it yields CASSLGAAGNSPLHF. Full variable domain (remainder filled in from reference TRBV7-2 and TRBJ1-6): GAGVSQSPSNKVTEKGKDVELRCDPISGHTALYWYRQSLGQGLEFLIYFQGNSAPDKSGLPSDRFSAERTGGSVSTLTIQRTQQEDSAVYLCASSLGAAGNSPLHFGNGTRLTVT.

The V gene is TRBV11-2, the J gene TRBJ1-6, with 11 bases identical to TRBD1. CDR1 is SGHAT and CDR2 is FQNNGV in the germline V gene. CDR3 size: 17 residues. V dropped 3 bases and J dropped 6; count of bases not matched to a gene: 7. The CDR3 DNA reads TGTGCCAGCAGCTTGGACCCCGGACAGGGGGCTAATTCACCCCTCCACTTT. Amino acid sequence: CASSLDPGQGANSPLHF.

This clone was observed once. The V and J genes are TRBV7-9 and TRBJ1-3; TRBD1 is a possible D gene (5 bases). This CDR3 contains 16 residues. Deletions cut 4 bases from V and 0 bases from J, with 13 bases between. CDR1 is SEHNR and CDR2 is FQNEAQ in the germline V gene (reference sequence). CDR3 sequence: CASSSTTEPSGNTIYF. The CDR3 region has the DNA TGTGCCAGCAGCTCAACGACAGAACCCTCTGGAAACACCATATATTTT.